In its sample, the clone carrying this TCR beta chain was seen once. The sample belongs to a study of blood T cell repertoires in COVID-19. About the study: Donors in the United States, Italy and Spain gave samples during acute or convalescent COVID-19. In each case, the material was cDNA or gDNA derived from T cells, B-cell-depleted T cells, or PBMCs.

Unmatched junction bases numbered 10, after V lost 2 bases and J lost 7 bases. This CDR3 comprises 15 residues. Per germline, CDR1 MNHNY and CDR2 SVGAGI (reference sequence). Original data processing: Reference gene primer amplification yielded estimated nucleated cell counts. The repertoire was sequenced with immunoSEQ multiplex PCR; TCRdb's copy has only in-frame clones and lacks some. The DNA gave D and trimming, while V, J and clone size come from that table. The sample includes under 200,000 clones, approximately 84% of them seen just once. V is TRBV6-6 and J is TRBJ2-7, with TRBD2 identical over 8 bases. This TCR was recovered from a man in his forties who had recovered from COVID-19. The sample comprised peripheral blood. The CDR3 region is CASSYLGGRRGEQYF. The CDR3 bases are TGTGCCAGCAGTTACCTAGGCGGGAGGCGGGGTGAGCAGTACTTC.